This T cell receptor beta chain was sequenced during a study of T cell repertoires in cytomegalovirus infection. Findings of the study overall: In two of eight donors, the top clonotype was HLA-C-restricted CMV-specific.

This clonotype was picked up many times. Its antigen is not known. Via MiXCR, TCRdb re-called the reads, giving one row per CDR3 protein. Of roughly 990,000 distinct CDR3 sequences listed, approximately 32% were seen once; the top ten hold about an eighth. CDR3 length equals 16 residues. The junction had 5 bases not matched to a gene; V was cut back by 3 bases and J by 0 bases. Per the germline V gene, CDR1 is SEHNR and CDR2 is FQNEAQ (reference sequence). This chain uses TRBV7-9 with TRBJ2-1; 7 positions match TRBD2. The TCR was taken from a human donor in good health (CMV status not recorded). Some clones in this sample may be carry-over from other donors' samples. Sample: cultured CD8+ T cells from PBMCs, taken from culture after CMV antigen stimulation. The CDR3 loop is CASSFRRGSSYNEQFF. The DNA for the CDR3 is TGTGCCAGCAGCTTCCGGCGGGGGAGCTCCTACAATGAGCAGTTCTTC.